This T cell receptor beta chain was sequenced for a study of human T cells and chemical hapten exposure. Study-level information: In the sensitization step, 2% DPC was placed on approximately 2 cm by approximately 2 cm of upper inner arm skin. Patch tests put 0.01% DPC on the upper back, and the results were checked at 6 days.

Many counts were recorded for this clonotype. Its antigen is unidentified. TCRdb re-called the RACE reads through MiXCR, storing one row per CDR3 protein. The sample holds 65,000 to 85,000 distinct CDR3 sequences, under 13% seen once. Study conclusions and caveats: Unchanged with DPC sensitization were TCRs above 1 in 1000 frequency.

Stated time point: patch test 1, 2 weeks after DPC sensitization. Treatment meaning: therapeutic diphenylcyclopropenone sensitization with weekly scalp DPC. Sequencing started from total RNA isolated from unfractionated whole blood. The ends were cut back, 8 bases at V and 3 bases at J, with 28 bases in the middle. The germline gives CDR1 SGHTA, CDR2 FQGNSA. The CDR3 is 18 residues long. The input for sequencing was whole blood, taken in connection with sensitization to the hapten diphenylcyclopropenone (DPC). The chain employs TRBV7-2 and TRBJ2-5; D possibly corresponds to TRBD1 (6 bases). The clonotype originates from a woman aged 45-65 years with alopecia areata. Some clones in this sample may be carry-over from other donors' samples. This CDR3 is CASRQPITPGQEKETQYF. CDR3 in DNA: TGTGCCAGCCGCCAACCGATAACCCCGGGACAAGAAAAAGAGACCCAGTACTTC.